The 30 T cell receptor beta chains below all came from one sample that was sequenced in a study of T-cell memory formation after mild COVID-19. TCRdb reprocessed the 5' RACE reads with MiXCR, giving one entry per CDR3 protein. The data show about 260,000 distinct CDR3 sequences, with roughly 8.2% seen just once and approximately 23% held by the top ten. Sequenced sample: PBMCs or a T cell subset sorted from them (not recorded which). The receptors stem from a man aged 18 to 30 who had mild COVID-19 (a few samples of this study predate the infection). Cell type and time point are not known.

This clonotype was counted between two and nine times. The CDR3 DNA is TGTGCCAGCAGCTTAGTAGGCCTCCGGGGCGAGCAGTACTTC. Protein product: CASSLVGLRGEQYF. V is TRBV7-6 and J is TRBJ2-7; a weak D match, TRBD2 (5 bases). Per germline, CDR1 SGHVS and CDR2 FNYEAQ. The CDR3 is 14 amino acids. V was trimmed by 1 base and J by 6 bases, leaving 13 bases between them.

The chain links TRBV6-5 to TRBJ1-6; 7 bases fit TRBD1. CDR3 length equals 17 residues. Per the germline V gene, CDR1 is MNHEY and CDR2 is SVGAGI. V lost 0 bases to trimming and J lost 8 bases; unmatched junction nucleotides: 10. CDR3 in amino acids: CASSYSKGGRGDSPLHF. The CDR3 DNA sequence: TGTGCCAGCAGTTACTCGAAGGGGGGCAGGGGGGATTCACCCCTCCACTTT.

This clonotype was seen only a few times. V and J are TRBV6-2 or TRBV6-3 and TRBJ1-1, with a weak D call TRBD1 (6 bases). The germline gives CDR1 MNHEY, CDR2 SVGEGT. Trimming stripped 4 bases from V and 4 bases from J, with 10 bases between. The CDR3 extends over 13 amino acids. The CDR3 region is CASSSQGFTEAFF. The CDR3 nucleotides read TGTGCCAGCAGTTCCCAGGGGTTCACTGAAGCTTTCTTT.

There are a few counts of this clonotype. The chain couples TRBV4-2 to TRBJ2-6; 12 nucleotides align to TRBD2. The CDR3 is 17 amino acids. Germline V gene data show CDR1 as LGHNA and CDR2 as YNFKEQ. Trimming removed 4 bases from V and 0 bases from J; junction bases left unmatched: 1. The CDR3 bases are TGTGCCAGCAGCCTGGGACTAGCGGGCTCTGGGGCCAACGTCCTGACTTTC. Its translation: CASSLGLAGSGANVLTF.

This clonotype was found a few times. The CDR3 coding sequence is TGTGCCAGCAGTGGGACAGGGCCGGTTCGAGGCTACACCTTC. Its translation is CASSGTGPVRGYTF. The rearrangement uses TRBV6-1 and TRBJ1-2; 8 bases align to TRBD1. CDR3 size: 14 residues. Germline CDR1 and CDR2: MNHNS and SASEGT. The ends lost 4 bases at V and 8 bases at J; junction bases unmatched: 9.

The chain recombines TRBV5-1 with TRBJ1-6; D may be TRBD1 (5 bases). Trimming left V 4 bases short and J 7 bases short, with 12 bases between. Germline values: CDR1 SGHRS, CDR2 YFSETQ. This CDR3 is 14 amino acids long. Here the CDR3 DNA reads TGCGCCAGCAGCATAACTTCAGGGAATTCACCCCTCCACTTT. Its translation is CASSITSGNSPLHF.

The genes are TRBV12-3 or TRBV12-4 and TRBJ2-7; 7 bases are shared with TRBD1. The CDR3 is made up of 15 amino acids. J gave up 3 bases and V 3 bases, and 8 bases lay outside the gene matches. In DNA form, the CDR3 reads TGTGCCAGCAGTTTTAGTCGGGACAGAGACTACGAGCAGTACTTC. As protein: CASSFSRDRDYEQYF.

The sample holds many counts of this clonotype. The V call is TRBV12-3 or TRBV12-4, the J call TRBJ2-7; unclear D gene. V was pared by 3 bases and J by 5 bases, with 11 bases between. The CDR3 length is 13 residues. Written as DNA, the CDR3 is TGTGCCAGCAGTTTCTCGCCGGTCGACGAGCAGTACTTC. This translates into CASSFSPVDEQYF.

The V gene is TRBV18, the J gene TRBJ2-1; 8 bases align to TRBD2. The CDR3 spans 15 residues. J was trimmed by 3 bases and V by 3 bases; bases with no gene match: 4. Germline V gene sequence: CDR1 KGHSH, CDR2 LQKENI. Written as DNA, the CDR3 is TGTGCCAGCTCACCGGGACTAGGTAGCTACAATGAGCAGTTCTTC. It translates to CASSPGLGSYNEQFF.

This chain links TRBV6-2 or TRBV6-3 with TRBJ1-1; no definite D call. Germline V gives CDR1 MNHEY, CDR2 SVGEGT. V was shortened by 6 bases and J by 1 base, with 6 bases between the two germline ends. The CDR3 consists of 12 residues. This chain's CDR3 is CASSHGNTEAFF. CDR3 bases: TGTGCCAGCAGCCATGGGAACACTGAAGCTTTCTTT.

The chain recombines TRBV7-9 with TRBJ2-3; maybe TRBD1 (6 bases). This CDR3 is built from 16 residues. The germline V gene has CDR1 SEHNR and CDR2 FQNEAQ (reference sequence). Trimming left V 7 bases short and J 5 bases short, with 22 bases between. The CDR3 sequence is CASTTWGTRGEDTQYF. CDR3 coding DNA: TGTGCCAGCACGACGTGGGGGACAAGAGGTGAAGATACGCAGTATTTT.

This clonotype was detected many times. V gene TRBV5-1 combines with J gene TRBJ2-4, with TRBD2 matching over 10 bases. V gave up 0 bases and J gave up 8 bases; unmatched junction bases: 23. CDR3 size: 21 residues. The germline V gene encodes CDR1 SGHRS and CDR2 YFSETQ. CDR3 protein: CASSLGYKSYVAGGDLHIQYF. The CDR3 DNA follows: TGCGCCAGCAGCTTGGGGTACAAATCCTACGTAGCGGGGGGCGATTTGCACATTCAGTACTTC.

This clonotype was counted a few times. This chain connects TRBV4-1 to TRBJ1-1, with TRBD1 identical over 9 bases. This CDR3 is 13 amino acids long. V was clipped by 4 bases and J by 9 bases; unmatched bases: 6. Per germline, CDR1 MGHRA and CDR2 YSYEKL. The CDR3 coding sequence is TGCGCCAGCAGCCTTTCTGGACAGGGGCAAGCTTTCTTT. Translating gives CASSLSGQGQAFF.

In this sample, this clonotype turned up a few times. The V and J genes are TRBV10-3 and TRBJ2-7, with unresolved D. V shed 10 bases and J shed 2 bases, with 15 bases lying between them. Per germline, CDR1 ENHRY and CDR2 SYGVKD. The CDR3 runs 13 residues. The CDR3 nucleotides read TGTGCCACTCTTCATCTAGGTGCCTACGAGCAGTACTTC. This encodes CATLHLGAYEQYF.

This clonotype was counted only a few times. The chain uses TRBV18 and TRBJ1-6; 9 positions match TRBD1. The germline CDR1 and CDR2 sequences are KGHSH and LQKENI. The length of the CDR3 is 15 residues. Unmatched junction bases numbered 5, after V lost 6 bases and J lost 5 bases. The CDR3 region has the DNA TGTGCCAGCTCCCTTGGACAGGGGAATAATTCACCCCTCCACTTT. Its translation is CASSLGQGNNSPLHF.

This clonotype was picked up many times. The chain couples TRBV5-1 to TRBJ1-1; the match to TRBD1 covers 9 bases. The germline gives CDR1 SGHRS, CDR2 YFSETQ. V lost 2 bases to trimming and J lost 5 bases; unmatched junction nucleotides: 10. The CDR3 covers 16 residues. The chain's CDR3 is CASSFLTGGTGTEAFF. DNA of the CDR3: TGCGCCAGCAGCTTCCTCACAGGGGGCACGGGGACTGAAGCTTTCTTT.

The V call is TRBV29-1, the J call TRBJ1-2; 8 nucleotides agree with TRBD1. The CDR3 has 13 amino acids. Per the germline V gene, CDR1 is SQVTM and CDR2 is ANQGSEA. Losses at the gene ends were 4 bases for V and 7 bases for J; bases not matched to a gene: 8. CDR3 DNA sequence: TGCAGCGTTGGAGCGACAGGGGTGCGTGGCTACACCTTC. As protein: CSVGATGVRGYTF.

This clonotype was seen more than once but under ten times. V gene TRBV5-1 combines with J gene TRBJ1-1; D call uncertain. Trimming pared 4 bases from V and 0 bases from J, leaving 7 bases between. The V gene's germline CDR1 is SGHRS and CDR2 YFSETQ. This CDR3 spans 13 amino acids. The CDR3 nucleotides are TGCGCCAGCAGCCCGGAGATGAACACTGAAGCTTTCTTT. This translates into CASSPEMNTEAFF.

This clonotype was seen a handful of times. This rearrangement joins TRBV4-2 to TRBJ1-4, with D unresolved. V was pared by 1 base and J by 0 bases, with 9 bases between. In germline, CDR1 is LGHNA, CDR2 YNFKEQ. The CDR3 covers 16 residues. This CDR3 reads CASSQVGPATNEKLFF. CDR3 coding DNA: TGTGCCAGCAGCCAAGTTGGGCCAGCAACTAATGAAAAACTGTTTTTT.

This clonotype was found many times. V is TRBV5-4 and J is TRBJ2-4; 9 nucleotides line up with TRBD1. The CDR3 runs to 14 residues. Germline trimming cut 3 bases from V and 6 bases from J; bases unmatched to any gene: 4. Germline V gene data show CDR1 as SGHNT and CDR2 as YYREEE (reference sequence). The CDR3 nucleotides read TGTGCCAGCAGCTCAGGACAGGGGAGAAACATTCAGTACTTC. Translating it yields CASSSGQGRNIQYF.

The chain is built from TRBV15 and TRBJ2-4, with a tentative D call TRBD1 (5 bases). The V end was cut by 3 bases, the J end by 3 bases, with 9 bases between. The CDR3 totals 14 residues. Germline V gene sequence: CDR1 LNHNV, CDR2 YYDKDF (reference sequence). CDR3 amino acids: CATSSQTVKNIQYF. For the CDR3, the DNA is TGTGCCACCAGCAGCCAGACAGTCAAAAACATTCAGTACTTC.

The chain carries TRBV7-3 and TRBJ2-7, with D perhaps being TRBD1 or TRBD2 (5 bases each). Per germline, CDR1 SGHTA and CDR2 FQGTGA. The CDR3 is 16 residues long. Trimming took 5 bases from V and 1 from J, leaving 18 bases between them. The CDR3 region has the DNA TGTGCCAGCAGCCTACTCCCGGGACGGTTATCCTACGAGCAGTACTTC. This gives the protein CASSLLPGRLSYEQYF.

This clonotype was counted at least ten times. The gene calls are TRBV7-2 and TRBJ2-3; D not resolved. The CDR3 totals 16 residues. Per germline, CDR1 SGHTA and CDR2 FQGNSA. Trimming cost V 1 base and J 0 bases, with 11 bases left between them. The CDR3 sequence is CASSLGAELSTDTQYF. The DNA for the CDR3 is TGTGCCAGCAGCTTAGGTGCGGAGCTTAGCACAGATACGCAGTATTTT.

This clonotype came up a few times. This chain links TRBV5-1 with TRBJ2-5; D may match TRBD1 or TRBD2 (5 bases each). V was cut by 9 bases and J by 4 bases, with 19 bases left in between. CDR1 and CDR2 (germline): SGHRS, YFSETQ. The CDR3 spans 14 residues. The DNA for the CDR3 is TGCGCCACCCAGATAAATCGGGGCCGAGAGACCCAGTACTTC. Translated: CATQINRGRETQYF.

The CDR3 protein is CATISGRITDTQYF. The CDR3 region has the DNA TGTGCCACCATAAGCGGGAGAATCACAGATACGCAGTATTTT. The chain is built from TRBV12-3 or TRBV12-4 and TRBJ2-3; 8 nucleotides align to TRBD2. The CDR3 length is 14 residues. V dropped 10 bases and J dropped 2; count of bases not matched to a gene: 8.

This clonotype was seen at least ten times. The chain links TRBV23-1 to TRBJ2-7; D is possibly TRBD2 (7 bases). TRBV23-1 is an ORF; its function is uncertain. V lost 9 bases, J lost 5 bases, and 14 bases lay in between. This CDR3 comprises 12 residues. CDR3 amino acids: CARRGRFHEQYV. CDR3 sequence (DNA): TGCGCCAGGCGGGGGCGCTTCCACGAGCAGTACGTC.

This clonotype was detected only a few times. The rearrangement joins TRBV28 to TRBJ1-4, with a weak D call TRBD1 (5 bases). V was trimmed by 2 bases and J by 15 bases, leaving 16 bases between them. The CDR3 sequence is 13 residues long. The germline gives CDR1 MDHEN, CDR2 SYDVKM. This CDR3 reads CASSLPLQGGLFF. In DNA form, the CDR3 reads TGTGCCAGCAGTTTACCCCTTCAGGGCGGATTGTTTTTT.

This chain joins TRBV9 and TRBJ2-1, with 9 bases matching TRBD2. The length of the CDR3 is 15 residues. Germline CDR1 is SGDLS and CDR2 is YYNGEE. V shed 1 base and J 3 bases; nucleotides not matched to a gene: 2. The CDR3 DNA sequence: TGTGCCAGCAGCGTACTTAGCGGGGGCTACAATGAGCAGTTCTTC. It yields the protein CASSVLSGGYNEQFF.

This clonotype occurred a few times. The CDR3 spells CASSLGLARSTDTQYF. For the CDR3, the DNA is TGTGCCAGCAGTTTAGGTTTAGCCAGGAGCACAGATACGCAGTATTTT. The chain joins TRBV12-3 or TRBV12-4 to TRBJ2-3; D unclear. The CDR3 is made up of 16 amino acids. The V and J ends lost 1 base and 0 bases respectively, with 11 bases between them.

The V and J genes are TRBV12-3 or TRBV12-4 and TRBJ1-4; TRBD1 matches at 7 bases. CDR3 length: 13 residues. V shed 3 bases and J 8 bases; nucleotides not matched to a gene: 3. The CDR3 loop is CASSLARGEKLFF. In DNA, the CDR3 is TGTGCCAGCAGTTTGGCCAGGGGGGAAAAACTGTTTTTT.